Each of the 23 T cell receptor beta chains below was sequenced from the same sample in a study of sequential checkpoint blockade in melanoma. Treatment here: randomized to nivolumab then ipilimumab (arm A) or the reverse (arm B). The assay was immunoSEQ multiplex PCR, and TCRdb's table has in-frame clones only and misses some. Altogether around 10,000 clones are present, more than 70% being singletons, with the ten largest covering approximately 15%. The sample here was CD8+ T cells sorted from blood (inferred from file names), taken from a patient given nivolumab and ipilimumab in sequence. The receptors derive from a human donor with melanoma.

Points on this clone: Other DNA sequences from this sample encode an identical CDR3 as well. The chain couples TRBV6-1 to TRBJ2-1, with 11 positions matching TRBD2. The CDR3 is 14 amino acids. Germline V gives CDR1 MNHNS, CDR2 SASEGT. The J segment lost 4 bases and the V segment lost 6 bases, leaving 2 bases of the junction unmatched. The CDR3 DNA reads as TGTGCCAGCAGGGGGACTAGCGGATACAATGAGCAGTTCTTC. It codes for CASRGTSGYNEQFF.

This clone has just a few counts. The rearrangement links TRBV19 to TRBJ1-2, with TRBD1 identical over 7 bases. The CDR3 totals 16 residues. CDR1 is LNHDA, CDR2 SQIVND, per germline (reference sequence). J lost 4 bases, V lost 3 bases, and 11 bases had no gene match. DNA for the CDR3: TGTGCCAGTAGTATCCCCGGGACAGCCTACCTCTATGGCTACACCTTC. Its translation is CASSIPGTAYLYGYTF.

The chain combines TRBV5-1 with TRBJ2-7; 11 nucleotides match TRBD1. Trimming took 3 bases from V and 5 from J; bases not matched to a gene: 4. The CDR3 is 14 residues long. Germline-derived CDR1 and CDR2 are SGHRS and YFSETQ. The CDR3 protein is CASSWGQGEDEQYF. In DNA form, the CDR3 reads TGCGCCAGCAGCTGGGGACAGGGGGAAGACGAGCAGTACTTC.

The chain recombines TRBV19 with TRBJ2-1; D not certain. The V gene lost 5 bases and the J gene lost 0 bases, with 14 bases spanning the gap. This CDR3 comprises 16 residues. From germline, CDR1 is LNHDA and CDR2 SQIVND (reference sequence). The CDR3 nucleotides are TGTGCCAGTAGTGAGTTGACTGGAAGCTCCTACAATGAGCAGTTCTTC. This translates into CASSELTGSSYNEQFF.

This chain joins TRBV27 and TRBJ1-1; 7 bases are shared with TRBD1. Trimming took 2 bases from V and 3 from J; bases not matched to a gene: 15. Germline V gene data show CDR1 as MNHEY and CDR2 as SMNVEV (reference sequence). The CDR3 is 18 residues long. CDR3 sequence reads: CASSLRAPTGIVDTEAFF. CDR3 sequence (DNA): TGTGCCAGCAGTTTAAGGGCTCCGACAGGGATAGTCGACACTGAAGCTTTCTTT.

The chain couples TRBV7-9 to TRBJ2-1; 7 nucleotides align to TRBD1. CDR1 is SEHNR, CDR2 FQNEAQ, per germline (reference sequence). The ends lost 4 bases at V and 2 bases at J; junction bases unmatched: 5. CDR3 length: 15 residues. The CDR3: CASSSDRDPYNEQFF. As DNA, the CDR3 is TGTGCCAGCAGCTCCGACAGGGACCCCTACAATGAGCAGTTCTTC.

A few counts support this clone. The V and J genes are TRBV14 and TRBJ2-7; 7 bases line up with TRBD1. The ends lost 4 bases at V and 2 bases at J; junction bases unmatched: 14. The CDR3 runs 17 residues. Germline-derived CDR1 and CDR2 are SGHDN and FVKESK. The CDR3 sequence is CASSLNAWGTDTYEQYV. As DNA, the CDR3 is TGTGCCAGCAGCCTTAATGCCTGGGGGACAGACACCTACGAGCAGTACGTC.

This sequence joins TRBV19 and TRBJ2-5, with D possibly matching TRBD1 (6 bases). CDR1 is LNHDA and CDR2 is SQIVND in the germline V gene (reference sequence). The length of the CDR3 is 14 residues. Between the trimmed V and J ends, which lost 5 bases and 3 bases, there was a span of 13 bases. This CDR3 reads CASSQGIGEETQYF. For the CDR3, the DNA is TGTGCCAGTAGTCAGGGGATAGGCGAAGAGACCCAGTACTTC. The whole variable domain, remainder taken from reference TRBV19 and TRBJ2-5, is DGGITQSPKYLFRKEGQNVTLSCEQNLNHDAMYWYRQDPGQGLRLIYYSQIVNDFQKGDIAEGYSVSREKKESFPLTVTSAQKNPTAFYLCASSQGIGEETQYFGPGTRLLVL.

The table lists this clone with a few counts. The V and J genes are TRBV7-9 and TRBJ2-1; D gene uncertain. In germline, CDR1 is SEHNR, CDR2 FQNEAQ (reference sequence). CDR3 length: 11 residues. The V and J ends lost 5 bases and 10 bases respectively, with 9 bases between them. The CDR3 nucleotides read TGTGCCAGCAGCCCAGATCAAGAGCAGTTCTTC. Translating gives CASSPDQEQFF. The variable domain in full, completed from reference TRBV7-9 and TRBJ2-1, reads DTGVSQNPRHKITKRGQNVTFRCDPISEHNRLYWYRQTLGQGPEFLTYFQNEAQLEKSRLLSDRFSAERPKGSFSTLEIQRTEQGDSAMYLCASSPDQEQFFGPGTRLTVL.

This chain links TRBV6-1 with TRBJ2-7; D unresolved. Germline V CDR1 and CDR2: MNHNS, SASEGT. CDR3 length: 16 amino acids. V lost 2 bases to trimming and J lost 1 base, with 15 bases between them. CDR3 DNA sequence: TGTGCCAGCAGTGAAACCCCCGGGTCCCCTTCCTACGAGCAGTACGTC. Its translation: CASSETPGSPSYEQYV.

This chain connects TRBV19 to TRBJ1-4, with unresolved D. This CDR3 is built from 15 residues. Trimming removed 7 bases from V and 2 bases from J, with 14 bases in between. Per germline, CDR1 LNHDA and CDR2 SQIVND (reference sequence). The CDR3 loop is CASKGEASTNEKLFF. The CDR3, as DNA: TGTGCCAGTAAAGGCGAGGCCTCGACTAATGAAAAACTGTTTTTT.

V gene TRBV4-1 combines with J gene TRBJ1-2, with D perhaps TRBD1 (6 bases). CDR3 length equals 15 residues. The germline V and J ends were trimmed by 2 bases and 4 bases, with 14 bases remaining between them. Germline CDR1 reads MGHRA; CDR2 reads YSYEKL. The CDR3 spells CASSQIIRGGYGYTF. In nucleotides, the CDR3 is TGCGCCAGCAGCCAAATCATCAGGGGCGGCTATGGCTACACCTTC.

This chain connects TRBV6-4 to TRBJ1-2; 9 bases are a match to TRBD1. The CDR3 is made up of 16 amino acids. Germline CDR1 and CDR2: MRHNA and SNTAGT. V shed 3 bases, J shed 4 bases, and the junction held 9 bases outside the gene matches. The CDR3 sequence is CASSEKTGGEGYGYTF. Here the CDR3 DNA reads TGTGCCAGCAGTGAGAAGACAGGGGGAGAGGGCTATGGCTACACCTTC.

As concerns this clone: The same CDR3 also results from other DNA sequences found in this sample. CDR3 sequence reads: CASSSELATYEQYF. The DNA for the CDR3 is TGTGCCAGCAGCTCCGAGCTTGCCACCTACGAGCAGTACTTC. The chain joins TRBV7-9 to TRBJ2-7; the D is unclear. The CDR3 consists of 14 residues. Germline values: CDR1 SEHNR, CDR2 FQNEAQ (reference sequence). Trimming removed 4 bases at V and 2 bases at J, with 12 bases between.

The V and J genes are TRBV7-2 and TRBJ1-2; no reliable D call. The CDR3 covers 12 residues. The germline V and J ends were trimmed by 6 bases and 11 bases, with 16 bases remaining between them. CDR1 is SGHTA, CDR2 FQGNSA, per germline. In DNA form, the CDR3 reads TGTGCCAGCAGTGCTCGGAGCCAATTTTACACCTTC. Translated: CASSARSQFYTF.

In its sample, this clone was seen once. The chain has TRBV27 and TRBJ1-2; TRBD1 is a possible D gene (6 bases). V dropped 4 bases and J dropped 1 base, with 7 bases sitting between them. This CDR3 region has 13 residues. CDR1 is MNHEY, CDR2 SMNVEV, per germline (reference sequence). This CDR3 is CASSSGVNYGYTF. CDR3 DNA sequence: TGTGCCAGCAGTTCAGGGGTTAACTATGGCTACACCTTC.

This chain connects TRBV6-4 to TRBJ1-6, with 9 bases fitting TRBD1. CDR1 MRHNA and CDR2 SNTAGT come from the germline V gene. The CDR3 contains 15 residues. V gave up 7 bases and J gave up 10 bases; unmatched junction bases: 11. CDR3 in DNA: TGTGCCAGCACCGAAACAGGGGGCGAACAATCACCCCTCCACTTT. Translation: CASTETGGEQSPLHF.

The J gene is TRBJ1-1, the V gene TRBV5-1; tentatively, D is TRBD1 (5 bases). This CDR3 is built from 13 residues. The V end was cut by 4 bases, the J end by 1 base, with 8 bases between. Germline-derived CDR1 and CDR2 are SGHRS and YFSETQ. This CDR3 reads CASSPTANTEAFF. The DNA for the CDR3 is TGCGCCAGCAGCCCGACAGCGAACACTGAAGCTTTCTTT.

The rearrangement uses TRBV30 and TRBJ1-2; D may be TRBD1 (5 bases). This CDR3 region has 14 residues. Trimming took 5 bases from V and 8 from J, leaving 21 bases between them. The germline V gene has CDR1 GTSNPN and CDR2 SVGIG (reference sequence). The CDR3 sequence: CAWVLPGLSGGYTF. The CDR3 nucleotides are TGTGCCTGGGTCCTCCCGGGACTCTCCGGAGGCTACACCTTC.

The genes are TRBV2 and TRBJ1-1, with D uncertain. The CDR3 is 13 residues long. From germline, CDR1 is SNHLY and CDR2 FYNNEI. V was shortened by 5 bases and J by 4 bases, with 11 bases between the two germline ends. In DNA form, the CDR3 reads TGTGCCAGCAGTTTGGCCGGAGGCACTGAAGCTTTCTTT. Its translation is CASSLAGGTEAFF.

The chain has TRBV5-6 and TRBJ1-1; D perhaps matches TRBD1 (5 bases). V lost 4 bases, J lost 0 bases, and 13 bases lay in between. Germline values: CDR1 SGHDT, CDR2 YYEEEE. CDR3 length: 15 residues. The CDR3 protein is CASSPSEGMNTEAFF. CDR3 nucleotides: TGTGCCAGCAGCCCGTCGGAGGGGATGAACACTGAAGCTTTCTTT.

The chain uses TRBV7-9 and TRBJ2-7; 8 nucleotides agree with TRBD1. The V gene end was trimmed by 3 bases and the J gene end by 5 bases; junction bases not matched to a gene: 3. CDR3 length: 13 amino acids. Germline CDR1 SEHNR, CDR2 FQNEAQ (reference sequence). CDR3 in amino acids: CASSFKDRDEQYV. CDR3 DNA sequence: TGTGCCAGCAGCTTCAAGGACAGGGACGAGCAGTACGTC.

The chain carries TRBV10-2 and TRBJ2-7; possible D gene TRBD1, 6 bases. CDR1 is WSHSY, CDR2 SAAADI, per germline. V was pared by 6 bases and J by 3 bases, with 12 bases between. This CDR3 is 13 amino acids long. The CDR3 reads CASSFPGHYEQYF. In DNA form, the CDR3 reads TGCGCCAGCAGCTTTCCGGGACACTACGAGCAGTACTTC.